Shown below are 22 T cell receptor beta chains from a single sample sequenced in a study of neurological immune-mediated disorders. A single record per CDR3 protein comes from TCRdb applying MiXCR to the 5' RACE reads. The sample lists more than 35,000 distinct CDR3 sequences; roughly 3% were seen once. The specimen sequenced was PBMCs. These receptor sequences come from a woman between 45 and 65 years old with multiple sclerosis.

This clonotype was recorded many times. The V call is TRBV30, the J call TRBJ2-2; 11 nucleotides align to TRBD1. The germline V gene has CDR1 GTSNPN and CDR2 SVGIG (reference sequence). This CDR3 region has 16 residues. The V and J ends lost 2 bases and 8 bases, in that order; junction bases with no gene match: 10. This CDR3 reads CAWSLERTGGPGELFF. The CDR3 nucleotides read TGTGCCTGGAGTCTTGAGAGGACAGGGGGCCCTGGGGAGCTGTTTTTT.

This clonotype was picked up many times. This chain links TRBV20-1 with TRBJ2-1; 10 bases fit TRBD2. The J segment lost 5 bases and the V segment lost 3 bases, leaving 4 bases of the junction unmatched. The CDR3 is made up of 14 amino acids. Germline V gene sequence: CDR1 DFQATT, CDR2 SNEGSKA (reference sequence). In DNA, the CDR3 is TGCAGTGCTAGTACTAGCGGGGATAACAATGAGCAGTTCTTC. Translation: CSASTSGDNNEQFF.

At least ten counts were recorded for this clonotype. The rearrangement joins TRBV7-2 to TRBJ2-3; 7 nucleotides match TRBD1. The CDR3 is 17 residues long. V lost 5 bases and J lost 2; bases outside the gene matches: 13. Germline assignment: CDR1 SGHTA and CDR2 FQGNSA. CDR3 amino acids: CASSPRQGTRVTDTQYF. CDR3 DNA: TGTGCCAGCAGCCCCCGACAGGGAACTAGGGTCACAGATACGCAGTATTTT.

Many counts were recorded for this clonotype. The rearrangement joins TRBV6-5 to TRBJ1-4, with a tentative D call TRBD1 (5 bases). The CDR3 sequence is 16 residues long. V gave up 5 bases and J gave up 0 bases, with 13 bases separating them. Germline V gives CDR1 MNHEY, CDR2 SVGAGI. The CDR3 DNA follows: TGTGCCAGCAGTCGCAGGGTCGGGGCAACTAATGAAAAACTGTTTTTT. Translating gives CASSRRVGATNEKLFF.

This clonotype was observed at least ten times. The chain links TRBV4-1 to TRBJ2-7; TRBD1 matches 9 bases. V trimming: 0 bases; J trimming: 2 bases; junction bases outside the gene matches: 5. CDR1 is MGHRA and CDR2 is YSYEKL in the germline V gene. This CDR3 is built from 16 residues. The CDR3, as DNA: TGCGCCAGCAGCCAAGATTTTCGGACAGGGGCCTACGAGCAGTACGTC. Amino acid sequence: CASSQDFRTGAYEQYV.

The chain has TRBV5-4 and TRBJ1-4; unclear D gene. This CDR3 is built from 13 residues. V was cut by 0 bases and J by 5 bases, with 5 bases left in between. Germline loops: CDR1 SGHNT, CDR2 YYREEE (reference sequence). The CDR3 sequence is CASSLGRNEKLFF. The CDR3 DNA reads as TGTGCCAGCAGCTTGGGACGGAATGAAAAACTGTTTTTT.

A few counts support this clonotype. This likely comes from a read error, as the CDR3 has no conserved phenylalanine or tryptophan at its end. The DNA is omitted, as the CDR3 cannot be located on it reliably, and the CDR3 follows TCRdb's listing. The CDR3 loop is CASSRPQG. The chain joins TRBV18 to TRBJ1-2; the table's D call, TRBD1, has no DNA check behind it. Termini included, the CDR3 measures 8 amino acids. Germline V gene lookup returns CDR1 KGHSH and CDR2 LQKENI.

This clonotype was detected many times. The rearrangement links TRBV29-1 to TRBJ2-1; 8 bases agree with TRBD2. The germline V gene has CDR1 SQVTM and CDR2 ANQGSEA. The CDR3 is 15 amino acids. Trimming cost V 7 bases and J 1 base; bases outside gene matches: 9. Here the CDR3 reads CSGAGTSVSYNEQFF. The CDR3 nucleotides read TGCAGCGGAGCCGGGACTAGTGTTTCCTACAATGAGCAGTTCTTC.

This clonotype was seen at least ten times. J is TRBJ2-5 and V is TRBV4-1; tentative D call: TRBD2 (7 bases). V lost 0 bases to trimming and J lost 4 bases, with 15 bases between them. CDR3 length: 16 amino acids. Germline V lookup: CDR1 MGHRA, CDR2 YSYEKL. This chain's CDR3 is CASSQDRGGFGETQYF. The CDR3, as DNA: TGCGCCAGCAGCCAAGATAGGGGGGGGTTTGGAGAGACCCAGTACTTC.

Ten or more counts support this clonotype. The gene calls are TRBV5-1 and TRBJ2-7; D possibly uses TRBD1 or TRBD2 (5 bases each). The V gene lost 0 bases and the J gene lost 6 bases, with 16 bases spanning the gap. There are 15 residues in the CDR3. Looked up from germline, CDR1 is SGHRS and CDR2 is YFSETQ. The CDR3: CASSLAEGNSAEQYF. The CDR3 nucleotides read TGCGCCAGCAGCTTGGCCGAGGGGAACTCCGCCGAGCAGTACTTC.

The table lists this clonotype with a few counts. Relative to the germline gene, one junction end is altered; a read error may explain this. This chain links TRBV3-1 with TRBJ2-3; TRBD2 is a possible D gene (6 bases). Germline V gene data show CDR1 as LGHDT and CDR2 as YNNKEL (reference sequence). CDR3 length: 12 residues. The CDR3: CDSSKRDSSMYF. The CDR3 bases are TGTGACAGCAGCAAACGGGACTCGTCAATGTATTTT.

This clonotype was seen a handful of times. With a much larger clone just one base away, this may be a read error. The V and J genes are TRBV9 and TRBJ2-2; D may be TRBD1 (7 bases). The CDR3 sequence is 14 residues long. Germline assignment: CDR1 SGDLS and CDR2 YYNGEE. The CDR3 bases are TGTGTCAGCAGGGGGGCAATGAACACCGGGGAGCTGTTTTTT. Encoded protein: CVSRGAMNTGELFF.

This clonotype was observed many times. The chain links TRBV28 to TRBJ2-7; D gene ambiguous. The CDR3 length is 12 residues. The germline V gene encodes CDR1 MDHEN and CDR2 SYDVKM. Trimming cost V 6 bases and J 6 bases, with 12 bases left between them. CDR3 in amino acids: CASSLGRSEQYF. In DNA form, the CDR3 reads TGTGCCAGCAGCCTCGGACGGAGCGAGCAGTACTTC.

This clonotype was recorded at least ten times. The chain combines TRBV5-1 with TRBJ2-1; 15 bases align to TRBD2. With 7 bases clipped from V and 7 bases from J, the junction kept 3 bases outside the gene matches. Germline loops: CDR1 SGHRS, CDR2 YFSETQ. The CDR3 covers 14 residues. In DNA, the CDR3 is TGCGCCAGCGGACTAGCGGGAGGGCCGAATGAGCAGTTCTTC. The encoded protein is CASGLAGGPNEQFF.

This clonotype occurred many times. The chain is built from TRBV7-3 and TRBJ2-1; possible D gene TRBD1, 5 bases. Germline V gene lookup returns CDR1 SGHTA and CDR2 FQGTGA. V was shortened by 0 bases and J by 6 bases, with 21 bases between the two germline ends. The CDR3 sequence is 18 residues long. The CDR3 reads CASSLTALEVRGSNEQFF. The CDR3 DNA is TGTGCCAGCAGCTTAACGGCCCTAGAGGTTAGGGGTAGCAATGAGCAGTTCTTC.

This clonotype was seen ten or more times. The CDR3 protein is CSARVTTGYNGYTF. CDR3 coding DNA: TGCAGTGCTAGAGTAACGACAGGGTACAATGGCTACACCTTC. The chain joins TRBV20-1 to TRBJ1-2, with 7 bases fitting TRBD1. CDR3 length equals 14 residues. Losses at the gene ends were 1 base for V and 6 bases for J; bases not matched to a gene: 8. The germline V gene has CDR1 DFQATT and CDR2 SNEGSKA (reference sequence).

The sample holds many counts of this clonotype. This chain joins TRBV20-1 and TRBJ2-5, with D maybe TRBD1 (5 bases). The ends were cut back, 3 bases at V and 5 bases at J, with 10 bases in the middle. The germline gives CDR1 DFQATT, CDR2 SNEGSKA (reference sequence). This CDR3 contains 12 residues. CDR3 DNA: TGCAGTGCTAGCCCAGGGCAGGAGACCCAGTACTTC. Its protein product is CSASPGQETQYF.

There are many counts of this clonotype. This chain links TRBV5-6 with TRBJ2-1, with D maybe TRBD1 (5 bases). There are 16 residues in the CDR3. Germline CDR1 SGHDT, CDR2 YYEEEE. The germline V and J ends were trimmed by 0 bases and 2 bases, with 12 bases remaining between them. The CDR3 DNA is TGTGCCAGCAGCTTGGGGGGTAGGGGCCCCTACAATGAGCAGTTCTTC. It is translated as CASSLGGRGPYNEQFF.

This clonotype has only a few counts. The chain combines TRBV10-3 with TRBJ2-3; no definite D call. The germline V and J ends were trimmed by 0 bases and 0 bases, with 10 bases remaining between them. This CDR3 is 16 amino acids long. Per germline, CDR1 ENHRY and CDR2 SYGVKD. The CDR3 sequence is CAISESADASTDTQYF. In DNA form, the CDR3 reads TGTGCCATCAGTGAGTCGGCGGACGCTAGCACAGATACGCAGTATTTT.

Many counts were recorded for this clonotype. This sequence joins TRBV6-6 and TRBJ2-7; D gene ambiguous. Looked up from germline, CDR1 is MNHNY and CDR2 is SVGAGI (reference sequence). V dropped 6 bases and J dropped 1 base, with 7 bases sitting between them. The CDR3 is 12 residues long. This CDR3 is CASSRSSYEQYF. In nucleotides, the CDR3 is TGTGCCAGCAGCCGATCATCCTACGAGCAGTACTTC.

This clonotype has at least ten counts. The genes are TRBV10-3 and TRBJ2-5, with D maybe TRBD1 (5 bases). The germline V gene has CDR1 ENHRY and CDR2 SYGVKD. Trimming took 6 bases from V and 2 from J, leaving 7 bases between them. This CDR3 has 12 residues. The CDR3 DNA follows: TGTGCCATCAGCCGGACACAAGAGACCCAGTACTTC. Amino acids: CAISRTQETQYF.

This clonotype counts as medium-sized. CDR3: CASSLSGANVLTF. In DNA, the CDR3 is TGCGCCAGCAGCTTGAGTGGGGCCAACGTCCTGACTTTC. The gene calls are TRBV5-1 and TRBJ2-6; D uncertain. The germline V gene encodes CDR1 SGHRS and CDR2 YFSETQ. This CDR3 has 13 amino acids. The germline V and J ends were trimmed by 1 base and 3 bases, with 2 bases remaining between them.